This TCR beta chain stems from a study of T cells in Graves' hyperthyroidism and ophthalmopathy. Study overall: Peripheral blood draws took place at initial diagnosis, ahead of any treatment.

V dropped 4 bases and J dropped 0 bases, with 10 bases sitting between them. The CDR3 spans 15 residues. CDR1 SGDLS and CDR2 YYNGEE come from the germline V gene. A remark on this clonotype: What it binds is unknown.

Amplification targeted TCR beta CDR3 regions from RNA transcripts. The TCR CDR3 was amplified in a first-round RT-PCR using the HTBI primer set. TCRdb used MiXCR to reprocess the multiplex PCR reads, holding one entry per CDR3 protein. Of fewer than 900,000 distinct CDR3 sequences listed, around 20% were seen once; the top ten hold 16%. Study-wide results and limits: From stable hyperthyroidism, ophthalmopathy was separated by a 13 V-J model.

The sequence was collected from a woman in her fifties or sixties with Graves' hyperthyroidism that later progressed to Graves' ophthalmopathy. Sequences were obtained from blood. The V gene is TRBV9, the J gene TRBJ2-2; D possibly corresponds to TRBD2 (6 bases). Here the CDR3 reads CASSISSANTGELFF. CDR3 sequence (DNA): TGTGCCAGCAGCATCTCTAGCGCGAACACCGGGGAGCTGTTTTTT.